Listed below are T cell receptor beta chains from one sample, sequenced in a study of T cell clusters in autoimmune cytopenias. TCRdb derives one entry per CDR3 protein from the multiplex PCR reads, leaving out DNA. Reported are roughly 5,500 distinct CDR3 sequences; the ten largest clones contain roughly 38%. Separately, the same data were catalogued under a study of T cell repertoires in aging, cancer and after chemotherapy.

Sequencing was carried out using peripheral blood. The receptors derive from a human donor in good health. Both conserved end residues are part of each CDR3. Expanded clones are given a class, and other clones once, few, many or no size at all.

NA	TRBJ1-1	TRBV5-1	CASSLRIGGHTEAFF
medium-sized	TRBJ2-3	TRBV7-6	CASSPWDREPTDTQYF
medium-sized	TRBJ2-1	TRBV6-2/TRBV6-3	CASSYGGRSGTSGVTYNEQFF
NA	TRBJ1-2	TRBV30	CAWSVLQVPWGYTF
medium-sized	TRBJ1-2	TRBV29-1	CSAPGLIANYGYTF
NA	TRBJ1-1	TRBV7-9	CASSLGQSNTEAFF
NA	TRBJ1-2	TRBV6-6	CASTKEAVFGYTF
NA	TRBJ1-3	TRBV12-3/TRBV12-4	CASTKGAGGHTIYF
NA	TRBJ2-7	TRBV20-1	CSARVPSGTSYEQYF
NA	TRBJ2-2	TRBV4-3	CASSRAAGEDTGELFF
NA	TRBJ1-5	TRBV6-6	CASSKIAINSNQPQHF
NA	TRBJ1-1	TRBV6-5	CASSSPGRGQTEAFF
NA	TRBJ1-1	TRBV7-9	CASSLQGQGNTEAFF
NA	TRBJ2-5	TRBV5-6	CASSTPGPPETQYF
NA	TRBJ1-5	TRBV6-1	CATHSGYSNQPQHF
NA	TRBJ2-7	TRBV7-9	CASSSSGRAPLGEQYF
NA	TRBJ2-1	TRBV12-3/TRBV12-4	CASSFGDGISNEQFF
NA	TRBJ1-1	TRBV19	CASSIAPGAGTEAFF
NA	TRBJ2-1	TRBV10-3	CAISESSVSNEQFF
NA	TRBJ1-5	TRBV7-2	CASSWDGNQPQHF
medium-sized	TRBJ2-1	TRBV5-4	CASSFSLTYNEQFF
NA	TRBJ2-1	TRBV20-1	CSASFGRRANEQFF
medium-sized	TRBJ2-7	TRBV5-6	CASSLLIYEQYF
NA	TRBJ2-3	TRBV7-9	CASSLGGGGASGDTQYF
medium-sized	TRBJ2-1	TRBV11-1	CASSLGGGAGEQFF
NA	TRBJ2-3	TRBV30	CAWSVRAGVADTQYF
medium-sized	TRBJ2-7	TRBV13	CASSFTGLRDYEQYF
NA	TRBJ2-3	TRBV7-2	CASSSGHADTQYF
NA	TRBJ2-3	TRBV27	CASSSRLAGGTDTQYF
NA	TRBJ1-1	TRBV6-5	CASRLDRGNTEAFF
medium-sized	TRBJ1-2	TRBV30	CAWIRGQNGYTF
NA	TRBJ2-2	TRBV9	CASSAGVVGNTGELFF
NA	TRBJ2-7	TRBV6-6	CASSSNRENEQYF
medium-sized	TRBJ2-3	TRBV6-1	CASSELYAAGGLTDTQYF
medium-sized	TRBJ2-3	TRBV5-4	CASSKEAADTQYF
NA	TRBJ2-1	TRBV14	CASSHTGTGNEQFF
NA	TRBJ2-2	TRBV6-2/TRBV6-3	CASSSWGGTGELFF
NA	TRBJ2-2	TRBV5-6	CASSTPGRAGELFF
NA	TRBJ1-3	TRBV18	CASSESSVSGNTIYF
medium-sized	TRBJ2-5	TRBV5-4	CASSFDLETQYF
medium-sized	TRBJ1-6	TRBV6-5	CASSYLGTTKVDNSPLHF
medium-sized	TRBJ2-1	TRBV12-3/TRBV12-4	CASSMRQEQFF
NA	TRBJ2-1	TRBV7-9	CASSLAGQGYNEQFF
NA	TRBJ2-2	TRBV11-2	CASSLAWEGQTGELFF
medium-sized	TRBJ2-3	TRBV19	CASSISTDTQYF
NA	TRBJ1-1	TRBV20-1	CSARDRGQNTEAFF
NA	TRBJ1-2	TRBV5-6	CASSETGAGGYGYTF
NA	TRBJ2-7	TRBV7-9	CASSLSFGGRRYEQYF
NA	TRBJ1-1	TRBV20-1	CSVRTGLDTEAFF
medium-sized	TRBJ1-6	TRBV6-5	CASSYGASPLHF
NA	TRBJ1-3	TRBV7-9	CASSLTGLSSGNTIYF
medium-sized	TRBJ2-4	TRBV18	CASSPLGQGGNIQYF
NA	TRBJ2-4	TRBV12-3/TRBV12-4	CASSFQGLTKNIQYF
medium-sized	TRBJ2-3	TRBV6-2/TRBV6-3	CASNSWRGGKDTQYF